The sequence of this T cell receptor (beta chain) was determined in a study of T-cell reconstitution after alpha-beta-depleted transplantation in children. Unique molecular identifiers featured in how the TCRbeta library was prepared. One entry per CDR3 protein, called by TCRdb with MiXCR from the PCR reads. This sample yields 350,000 to 400,000 distinct CDR3 sequences, of which roughly 13% are seen a single time; 3.5% to 4.5% belongs to the top ten. Trimming removed 1 base at V and 5 bases at J, with 8 bases between. The germline V gene has CDR1 SNHLY and CDR2 FYNNEI. The CDR3 has 13 amino acids. The source is a human donor who donated a stem cell graft to a child with Fanconi anemia. The sample in question was PBMCs, obtained from the stem cell graft. This chain uses TRBV2 with TRBJ1-1; D remains unclear. The CDR3 DNA follows: TGTGCCAGCAGTGAAGAGGCGGGAACTGAAGCTTTCTTT. Its protein product is CASSEEAGTEAFF.